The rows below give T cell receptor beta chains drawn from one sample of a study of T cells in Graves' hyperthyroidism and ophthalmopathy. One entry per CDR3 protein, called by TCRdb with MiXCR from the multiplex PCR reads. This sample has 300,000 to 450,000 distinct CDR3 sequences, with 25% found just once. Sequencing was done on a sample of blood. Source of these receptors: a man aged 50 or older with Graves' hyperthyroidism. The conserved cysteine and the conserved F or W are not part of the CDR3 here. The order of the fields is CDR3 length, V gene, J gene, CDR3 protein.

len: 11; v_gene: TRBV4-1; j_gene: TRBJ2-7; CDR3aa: ASSQELTGEQY
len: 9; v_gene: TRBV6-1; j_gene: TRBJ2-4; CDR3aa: ASSTKNIQY
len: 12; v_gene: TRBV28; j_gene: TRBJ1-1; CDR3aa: ASSLGGQAPEAF
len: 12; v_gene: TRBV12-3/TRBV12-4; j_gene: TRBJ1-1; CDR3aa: ASSHANTEGEAF
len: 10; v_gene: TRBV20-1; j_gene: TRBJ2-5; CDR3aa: SVGRGQETQY
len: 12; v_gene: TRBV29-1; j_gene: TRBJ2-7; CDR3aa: SVYTGASGYEQN
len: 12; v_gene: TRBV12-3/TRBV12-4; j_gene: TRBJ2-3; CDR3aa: ASSHLDSTDTQY
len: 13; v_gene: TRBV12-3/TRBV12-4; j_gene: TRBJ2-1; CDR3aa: ASSPGTGPYNEQF
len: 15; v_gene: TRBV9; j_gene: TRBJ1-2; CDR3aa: ASSVETGTVGNYGYT
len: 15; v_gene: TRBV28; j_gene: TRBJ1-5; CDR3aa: ASSLGTGGVGNQPQH
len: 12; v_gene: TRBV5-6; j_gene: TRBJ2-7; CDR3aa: ASSFTAGYGEQY
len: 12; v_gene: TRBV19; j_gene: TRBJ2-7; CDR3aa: ASSPGRFSYEQY
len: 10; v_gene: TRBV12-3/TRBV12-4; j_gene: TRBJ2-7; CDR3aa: ASKRRGYEQY
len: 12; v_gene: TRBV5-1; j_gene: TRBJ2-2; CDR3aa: ASKNGAATGELF
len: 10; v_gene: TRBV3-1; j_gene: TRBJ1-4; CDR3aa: ASSGQGEKLF
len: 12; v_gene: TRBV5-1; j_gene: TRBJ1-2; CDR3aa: ASSESDGYYGYT
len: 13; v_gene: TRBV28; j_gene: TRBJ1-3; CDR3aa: ASSRISVSGNTIY
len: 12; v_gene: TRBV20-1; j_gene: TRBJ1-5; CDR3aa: SARQGYSNQPQH
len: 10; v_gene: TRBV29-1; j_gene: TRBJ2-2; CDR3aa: SVGTNTGELF
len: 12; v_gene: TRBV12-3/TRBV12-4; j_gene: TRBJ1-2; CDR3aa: ASNPSGREYGYT
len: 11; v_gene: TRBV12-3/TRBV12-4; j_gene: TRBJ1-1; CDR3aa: ASLDEGNTEAF
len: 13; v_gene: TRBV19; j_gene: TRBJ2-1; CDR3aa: ASSIVWETYNEQF
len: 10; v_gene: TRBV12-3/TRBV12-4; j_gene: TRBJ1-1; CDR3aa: ASRRQDTEAF
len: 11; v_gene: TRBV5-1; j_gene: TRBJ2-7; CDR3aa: ASSTSGANEQY